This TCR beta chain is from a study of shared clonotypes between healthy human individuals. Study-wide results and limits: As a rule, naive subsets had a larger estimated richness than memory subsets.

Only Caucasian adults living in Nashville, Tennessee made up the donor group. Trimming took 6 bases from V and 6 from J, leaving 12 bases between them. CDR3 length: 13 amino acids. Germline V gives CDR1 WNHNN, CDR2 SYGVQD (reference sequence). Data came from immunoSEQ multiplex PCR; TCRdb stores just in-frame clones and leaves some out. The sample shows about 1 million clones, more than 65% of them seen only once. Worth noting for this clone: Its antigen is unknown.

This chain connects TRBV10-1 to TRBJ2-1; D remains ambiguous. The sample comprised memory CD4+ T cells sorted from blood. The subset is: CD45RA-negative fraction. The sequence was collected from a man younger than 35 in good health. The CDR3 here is CASSGLFGNEQFF. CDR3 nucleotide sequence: TGCGCCAGCAGCGGGTTATTTGGCAATGAGCAGTTCTTC.